Below, 10 T cell receptor beta chains from the same sample are listed, as sequenced in a study of cytotoxic CD8 clonotypes in ibrutinib-treated CLL. Only in-frame clones appear in the TCRdb table, and some are missing; sequencing was by immunoSEQ multiplex PCR. The sample has 300,000 to 350,000 clones; 70% to 80% are singletons. The sample consisted of PBMCs, taken before ibrutinib treatment. The source of these receptors is a human donor with chronic lymphocytic leukemia.

The chain is built from TRBV11-2 and TRBJ2-7; no firm D call. CDR1 SGHAT and CDR2 FQNNGV come from the germline V gene. The CDR3 is 11 amino acids. V lost 5 bases, J lost 3 bases, and 5 bases lay in between. The CDR3 DNA sequence: TGTGCCAGCAGCCCGAACTACGAGCAGTACTTC. This gives the protein CASSPNYEQYF.

With respect to this clone: The same CDR3 is also encoded by other DNA sequences in this sample. The chain carries TRBV5-1 and TRBJ2-1; 11 bases fit TRBD2. The length of the CDR3 is 15 residues. Germline V gene data show CDR1 as SGHRS and CDR2 as YFSETQ. The trim removed 3 bases at V and 3 bases at J, leaving 2 bases unmatched. CDR3 bases: TGCGCCAGCAGCTGGGGACTAGCGGACTACAATGAGCAGTTCTTC. This translates into CASSWGLADYNEQFF.

This chain uses TRBV7-6 with TRBJ2-2, with no clear D. Germline V lookup: CDR1 SGHVS, CDR2 FNYEAQ. The V end was cut by 4 bases, the J end by 6 bases, with 21 bases between. There are 17 residues in the CDR3. CDR3 in DNA: TGTGCCAGCAGCTCAACTGCGAGATTGTTGGTGGCCGGGGAGCTGTTTTTT. Translated, it gives CASSSTARLLVAGELFF. Together with reference TRBV7-6 and TRBJ2-2, the CDR3 gives the full variable domain: GAGVSQSPRYKVTKRGQDVALRCDPISGHVSLYWYRQALGQGPEFLTYFNYEAQQDKSGLPNDRFSAERPEGSISTLTIQRTEQRDSAMYRCASSSTARLLVAGELFFGEGSRLTVL.

The rearrangement links TRBV19 to TRBJ2-7, with 10 bases matching TRBD2. Unmatched junction bases numbered 1, after V lost 1 base and J lost 1 base. The CDR3 is 15 residues long. Per germline, CDR1 LNHDA and CDR2 SQIVND (reference sequence). CDR3 DNA: TGTGCCAGTAGTATAGCACTAGCGGGGTCCTACGAGCAGTACTTC. Translating it yields CASSIALAGSYEQYF.

The genes are TRBV30 and TRBJ1-1; possibly TRBD1 for D (6 bases). V dropped 2 bases and J dropped 4 bases, with 20 bases sitting between them. The CDR3 is 16 residues long. Per the germline V gene, CDR1 is GTSNPN and CDR2 is SVGIG (reference sequence). Here the CDR3 reads CAWSSSGARWGTEAFF. CDR3 DNA: TGTGCCTGGAGTTCGTCAGGGGCGAGATGGGGCACTGAAGCTTTCTTT.

The J gene is TRBJ2-1, the V gene TRBV5-6; D tentatively reads TRBD1 or TRBD2 (6 bases each). The CDR3 spans 16 residues. CDR1 is SGHDT and CDR2 is YYEEEE in the germline V gene. The V end was cut by 4 bases, the J end by 0 bases, with 14 bases between. The CDR3 region is CASSGGRLSSYNEQFF. DNA for the CDR3: TGTGCCAGCAGCGGGGGGCGATTGAGCTCCTACAATGAGCAGTTCTTC.

The chain combines TRBV15 with TRBJ1-4; D uncertain. The CDR3 extends over 14 amino acids. Germline lookup yields CDR1 LNHNV and CDR2 YYDKDF (reference sequence). The germline V and J ends were trimmed by 6 bases and 5 bases, with 13 bases remaining between them. The CDR3 spells CATSSFRGNEKLFF. In DNA form, the CDR3 reads TGTGCCACCAGTAGCTTCAGAGGGAATGAAAAACTGTTTTTT.

The genes are TRBV6-4 and TRBJ2-1, with 10 bases that match TRBD2. The CDR3 length is 14 residues. Germline CDR1 MRHNA, CDR2 SNTAGT. Trimming removed 3 bases from V and 10 bases from J; junction bases left unmatched: 6. The CDR3 nucleotides are TGTGCCAGCAGTGAAACTAGCGGGAAGTCCGAGCAGTTCTTC. Its protein product is CASSETSGKSEQFF.

The table lists this clone with a count of one. The gene calls are TRBV14 and TRBJ2-3; 9 bases agree with TRBD2. Germline V CDR1 and CDR2: SGHDN, FVKESK. The CDR3 consists of 16 residues. V shed 1 base and J 5 bases; nucleotides not matched to a gene: 7. The DNA for the CDR3 is TGTGCCAGCAGCCAAGCCTGGCGGGAGGGCCTAGATACGCAGTATTTT. It yields the protein CASSQAWREGLDTQYF.

The gene calls are TRBV11-3 and TRBJ2-7; TRBD2 agrees at 9 bases. This CDR3 comprises 15 residues. Germline-derived CDR1 and CDR2 are SGHNT and YENEEA. The J segment lost 0 bases and the V segment lost 5 bases, leaving 5 bases of the junction unmatched. The CDR3: CASSPFSGGSYEQYF. CDR3 nucleotide sequence: TGTGCCAGCAGCCCATTTAGCGGGGGCTCCTACGAGCAGTACTTC. Combining the CDR3 with reference TRBV11-3 and TRBJ2-7 gives the whole variable domain EAGVVQSPRYKIIEKKQPVAFWCNPISGHNTLYWYLQNLGQGPELLIRYENEEAVDDSQLPKDRFSAERLKGVDSTLKIQPAELGDSAVYLCASSPFSGGSYEQYFGPGTRLTVT.